This TCR beta chain was sequenced during a study of beta chain features in type 1 diabetes. Background on the study: Cell yields, gender and age were similar in healthy donors and patients.

As every portion of the isolated RNA was reverse transcribed, the sequencing read expressed TCRB transcripts. The read count averaged about 3.6 million across naive, central memory and regulatory T cell samples. TCRdb's table, derived via immunoSEQ multiplex PCR, lists solely in-frame clones and lacks some. The sample lists hundreds of thousands of clones, about an eighth occurring once. Germline assignment: CDR1 MGHRA and CDR2 YSYEKL. The CDR3 has 15 residues. Note on this clone: Its antigen is currently unknown. Relative to the germline gene, one junction end is altered; a read error may explain this.

Whole-study findings and limits: Patients showed naive, central memory and Treg TCRB repertoires that appeared more similar than those of healthy donors. Among patients with Type 1 diabetes, TCRB CDR3s were moderately but significantly shorter in every one of the four CD4+ subsets. Using cDNA template may skew counts toward highly expressing activated cells.

The source is a man younger than 35 with type 1 diabetes. The chain links TRBV4-1 to TRBJ1-2; D gene ambiguous. Input material: naive CD4+ T cells from blood. This CDR3 is CASSQAEAGSYGYTF. CDR3 coding DNA: TGTGCCAGCAGCCAAGCAGAGGCCGGATCCTATGGCTACACCTTC.